This T cell receptor (beta chain) was found in a study of vaccination effects on CD4 cells after COVID-19. With the ViraFEST assay, the study expanded antigen-specific CD4+ T cells using viral peptide pools, then sequenced them. Isolation of CD4+ T cells took place after less than 12 days of culture. Two doses of either BNT162b2 or mRNA-1273 were given to each participant. V was clipped by 5 bases and J by 5 bases, with 7 bases between them. This CDR3 has 10 amino acids. CDR1 SQVTM and CDR2 ANQGSEA come from the germline V gene. Only in-frame clones appear in the TCRdb table, and some are missing; sequencing was by immunoSEQ multiplex PCR. The repertoire holds fewer than 25,000 clones, with around 74% as singletons. Of note for this clone: The antigen remains undetermined.

The origin of this receptor is a human donor who received a COVID-19 vaccine. The specimen was CD4+ T cells from PBMCs cultured with HCoV-NL63 spike peptides, collected after COVID-19 vaccination. The chain is built from TRBV29-1 and TRBJ2-7; D gene uncertain. The CDR3 sequence: CSVWNHEQYF. CDR3 DNA: TGCAGCGTTTGGAACCACGAGCAGTACTTC.